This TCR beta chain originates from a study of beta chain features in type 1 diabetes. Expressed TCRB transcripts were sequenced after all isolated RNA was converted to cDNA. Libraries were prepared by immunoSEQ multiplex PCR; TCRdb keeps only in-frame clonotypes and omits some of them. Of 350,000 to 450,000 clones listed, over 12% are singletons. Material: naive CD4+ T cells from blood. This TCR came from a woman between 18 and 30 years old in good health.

The CDR3 coding sequence is TGCGCCAGCAGCCAGGGACTAGCGCAGATAGCCAAAAACATTCAGTACTTC. This translates into CASSQGLAQIAKNIQYF. The V and J genes are TRBV4-3 and TRBJ2-4; TRBD2 matches 10 bases. The J segment lost 0 bases and the V segment lost 3 bases, leaving 5 bases of the junction unmatched. The germline CDR1 and CDR2 sequences are LGHNA and YSLEER. CDR3 length: 17 amino acids.